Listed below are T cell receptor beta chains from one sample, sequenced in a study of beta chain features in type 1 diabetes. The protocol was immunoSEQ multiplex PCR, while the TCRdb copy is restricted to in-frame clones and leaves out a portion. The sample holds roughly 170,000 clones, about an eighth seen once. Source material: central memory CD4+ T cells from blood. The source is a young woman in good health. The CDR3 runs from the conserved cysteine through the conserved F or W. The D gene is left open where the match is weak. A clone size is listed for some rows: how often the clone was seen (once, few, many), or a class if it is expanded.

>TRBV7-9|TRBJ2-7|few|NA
CASSLGTDSYEQYF
TGTGCCAGCAGCTTAGGTACAGACTCCTACGAGCAGTACTTC
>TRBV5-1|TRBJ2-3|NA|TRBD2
CASSRGLAGSTDTQYF
TGCGCCAGCAGCCGGGGTCTAGCGGGAAGCACAGATACGCAGTATTTT
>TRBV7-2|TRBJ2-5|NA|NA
CASSPRGVGLWETQYF
TGTGCCAGCAGCCCCAGGGGGGTGGGCCTATGGGAGACCCAGTACTTC
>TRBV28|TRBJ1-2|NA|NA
CASSQGSEGYTF
TGTGCCAGCAGCCAGGGTAGTGAAGGCTACACCTTC
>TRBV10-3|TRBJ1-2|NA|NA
CAISESQGANYGYTF
TGTGCCATCAGTGAGTCTCAGGGCGCCAACTATGGCTACACCTTC
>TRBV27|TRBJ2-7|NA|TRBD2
CASKAERDSYEQYF
TGTGCCAGCAAAGCCGAGCGGGACTCCTACGAGCAGTACTTC
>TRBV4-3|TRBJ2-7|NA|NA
CASSQDLGREAEQYF
TGCGCCAGCAGCCAAGATTTGGGCAGGGAAGCCGAGCAGTACTTC
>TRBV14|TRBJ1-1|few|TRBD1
CASSQGQGVTEAFF
TGTGCCAGCAGCCAAGGACAGGGTGTCACTGAAGCTTTCTTT
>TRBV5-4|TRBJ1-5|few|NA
CASSFNGGRDQPQHF
TGTGCCAGCAGCTTCAATGGGGGGAGGGATCAGCCCCAGCATTTT
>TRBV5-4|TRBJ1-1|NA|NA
CASSRTDRLNTEAFF
TGTGCCAGCAGCCGTACCGACAGGCTGAACACTGAAGCTTTCTTT
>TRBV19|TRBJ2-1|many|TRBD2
CASSLTSLSSYNEQFF
TGTGCCAGTAGTTTGACTAGCCTGAGCTCCTACAATGAGCAGTTCTTC
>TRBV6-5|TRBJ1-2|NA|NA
CASSYSRRSYGYTF
TGTGCCAGCAGTTACTCGAGGCGGTCCTATGGCTACACCTTC
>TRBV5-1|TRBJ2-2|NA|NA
CASSLYIVSGELFF
TGCGCCAGCAGCTTGTATATTGTTTCCGGGGAGCTGTTTTTT
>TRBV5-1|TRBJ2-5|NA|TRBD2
CASSFAGGLQETQYF
TGCGCCAGCAGCTTTGCGGGAGGGCTGCAAGAGACCCAGTACTTC
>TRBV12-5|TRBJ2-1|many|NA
CASGLDLLNLNEQFF
TGTGCTAGTGGTTTGGACCTACTAAATCTCAATGAGCAGTTCTTC
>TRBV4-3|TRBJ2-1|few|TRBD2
CASSQDRLAGTGYNEQFF
TGCGCCAGCAGCCAAGATAGACTAGCGGGAACCGGGTACAATGAGCAGTTCTTC
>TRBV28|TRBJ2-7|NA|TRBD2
CASSSRLAGLGEQYF
TGTGCCAGCAGTTCCAGACTAGCGGGACTGGGGGAGCAGTACTTC
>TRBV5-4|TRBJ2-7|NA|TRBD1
CASSRRGQGWDEQYF
TGTGCCAGCAGCAGGAGGGGACAGGGATGGGACGAGCAGTACTTC
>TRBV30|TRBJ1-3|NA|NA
CAWSVVSGNTIYF
TGTGCCTGGAGTGTAGTGAGCGGAAACACCATATATTTT
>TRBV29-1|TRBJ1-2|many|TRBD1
CSAAEGAGDGYTF
TGCAGCGCCGCCGAGGGGGCAGGCGATGGCTACACCTTC
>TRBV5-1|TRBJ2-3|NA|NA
CASSLGQTQDTQYF
TGCGCCAGCAGCTTGGGACAGACTCAGGATACGCAGTATTTT
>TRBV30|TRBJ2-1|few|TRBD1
CALDRGIDEQFF
TGTGCCCTCGACAGGGGGATCGATGAGCAGTTCTTC
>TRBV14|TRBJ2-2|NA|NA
CASSQVWSGANTGELFF
TGTGCCAGCAGCCAAGTATGGTCGGGAGCGAACACCGGGGAGCTGTTTTTT
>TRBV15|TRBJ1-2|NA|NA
CATSRDLSDGYTF
TGTGCCACCAGCAGAGATTTGAGTGATGGCTACACCTTC
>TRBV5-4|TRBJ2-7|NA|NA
CASTKEYTYEQYF
TGTGCCAGCACCAAAGAATACACCTACGAGCAGTACTTC
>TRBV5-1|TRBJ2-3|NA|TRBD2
CASSLSSGRITDTQYF
TGCGCCAGCAGCTTGTCCAGCGGGAGGATCACAGATACGCAGTATTTT
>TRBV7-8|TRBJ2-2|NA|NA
CASRIDRTGELFF
TGTGCCAGCAGGATAGACAGAACCGGGGAGCTGTTTTTT
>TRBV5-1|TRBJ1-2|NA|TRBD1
CASSLDLGQGVPYTF
TGCGCCAGCAGCTTGGATTTGGGACAGGGAGTTCCCTACACCTTC
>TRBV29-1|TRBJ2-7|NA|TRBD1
CSVLTPSGQGSHEQYF
TGCAGCGTCCTGACACCCTCGGGACAGGGGAGCCACGAGCAGTACTTC
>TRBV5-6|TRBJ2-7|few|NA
CASSSPGYEQYF
TGTGCCAGCAGCTCCCCCGGTTACGAGCAGTACTTC
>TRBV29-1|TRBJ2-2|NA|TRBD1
CSVGRQGNTGELFF
TGCAGCGTTGGTCGACAGGGGAACACCGGGGAGCTGTTTTTT
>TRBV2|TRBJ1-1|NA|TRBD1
CASSLDRNTEAFF
TGTGCCAGCAGTCTGGACAGGAATACTGAAGCTTTCTTT
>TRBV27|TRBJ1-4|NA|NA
CASGAVLNRVGEKLFF
TGTGCCAGCGGCGCTGTGCTAAACAGGGTAGGGGAAAAACTGTTTTTT
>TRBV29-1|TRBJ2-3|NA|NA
CSVDRGASTDTQYF
TGCAGCGTTGACCGGGGAGCTAGTACAGATACGCAGTATTTT
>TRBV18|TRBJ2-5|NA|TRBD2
CASAGTSGQETQYF
TGTGCCAGCGCCGGGACTAGCGGACAAGAGACCCAGTACTTC
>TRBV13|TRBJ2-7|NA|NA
CASSLNRYEQYF
TGTGCCAGCAGCTTAAATAGATACGAGCAGTACTTC
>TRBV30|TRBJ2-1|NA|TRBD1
CAWSVGTETILTYNEQFF
TGTGCCTGGAGTGTTGGGACAGAGACAATACTAACCTACAATGAGCAGTTCTTC
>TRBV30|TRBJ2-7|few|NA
CAWEDTSYEQYF
TGTGCCTGGGAAGACACCTCCTACGAGCAGTACTTC
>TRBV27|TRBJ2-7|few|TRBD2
CASSLQLAGPYEQYF
TGTGCCAGCAGTTTACAACTAGCGGGGCCGTACGAGCAGTACTTC
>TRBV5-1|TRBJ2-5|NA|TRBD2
CASSAWTSLQETQYF
TGCGCCAGCAGCGCCTGGACTAGCTTGCAAGAGACCCAGTACTTC
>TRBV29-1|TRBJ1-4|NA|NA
CNVPIGGIDEKLFF
TGCAACGTCCCCATAGGCGGCATTGATGAAAAACTGTTTTTT
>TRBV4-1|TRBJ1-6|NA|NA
CASSQEMSPSPLHF
TGCGCCAGCAGCCAAGAAATGTCCCCATCACCCCTCCACTTT
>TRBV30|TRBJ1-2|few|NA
CAWVKPAGNYGYTF
TGTGCCTGGGTCAAACCGGCGGGGAACTATGGCTACACCTTC
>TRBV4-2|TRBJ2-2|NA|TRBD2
CASSQDGGSFNTGELFF
TGTGCCAGCAGCCAAGACGGCGGGAGTTTCAACACCGGGGAGCTGTTTTTT
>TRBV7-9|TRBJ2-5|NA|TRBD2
CASSSGLALETQYF
TGTGCCAGCAGCTCGGGACTAGCGTTGGAGACCCAGTACTTC
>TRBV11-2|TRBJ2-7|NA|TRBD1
CASSLDGQGIHEQYF
TGTGCCAGCAGCTTAGACGGACAGGGAATCCACGAGCAGTACTTC